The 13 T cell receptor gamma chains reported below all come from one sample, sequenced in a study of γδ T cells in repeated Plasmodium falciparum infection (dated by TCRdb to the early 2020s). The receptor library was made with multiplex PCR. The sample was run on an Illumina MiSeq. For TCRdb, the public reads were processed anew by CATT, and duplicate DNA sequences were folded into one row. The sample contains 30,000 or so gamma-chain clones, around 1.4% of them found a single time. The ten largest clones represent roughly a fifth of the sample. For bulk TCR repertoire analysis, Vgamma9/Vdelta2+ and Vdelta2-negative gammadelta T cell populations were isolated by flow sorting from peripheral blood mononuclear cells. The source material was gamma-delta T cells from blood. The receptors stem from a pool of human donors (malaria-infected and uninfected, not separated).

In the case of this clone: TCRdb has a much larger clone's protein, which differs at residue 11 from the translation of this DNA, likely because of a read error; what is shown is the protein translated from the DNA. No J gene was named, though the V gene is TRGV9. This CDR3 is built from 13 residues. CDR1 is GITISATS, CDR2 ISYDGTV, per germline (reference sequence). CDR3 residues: CALWEPLWYKELF. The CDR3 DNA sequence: TGTGCCTTGTGGGAGCCTTTGTGGTATAAGGAACTCTTT.

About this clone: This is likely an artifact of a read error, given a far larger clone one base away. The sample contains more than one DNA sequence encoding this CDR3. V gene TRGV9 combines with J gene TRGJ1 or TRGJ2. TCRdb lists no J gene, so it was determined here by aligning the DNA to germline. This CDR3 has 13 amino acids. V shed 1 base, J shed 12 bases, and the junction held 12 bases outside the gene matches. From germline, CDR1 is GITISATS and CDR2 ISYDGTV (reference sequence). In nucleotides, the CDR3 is TGTGCCTTGTGGGAGGTCTGTGGGGGAGGGAAACTCTTT. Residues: CALWEVCGGGKLF.

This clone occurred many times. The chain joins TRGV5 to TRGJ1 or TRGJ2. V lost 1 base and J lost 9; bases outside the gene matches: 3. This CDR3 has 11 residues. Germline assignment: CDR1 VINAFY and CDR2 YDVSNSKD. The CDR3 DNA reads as TGTGCCACCTGGGACAGAATTAAGAAACTCTTT. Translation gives CATWDRIKKLF.

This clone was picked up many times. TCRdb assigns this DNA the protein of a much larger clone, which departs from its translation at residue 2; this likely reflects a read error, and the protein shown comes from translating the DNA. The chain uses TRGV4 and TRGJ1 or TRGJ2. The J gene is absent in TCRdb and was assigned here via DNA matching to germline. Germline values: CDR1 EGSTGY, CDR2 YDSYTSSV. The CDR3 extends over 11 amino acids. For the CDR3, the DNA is TGTACCACCTGGGATTATTATAAGAAACTCTTT. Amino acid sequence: CTTWDYYKKLF.

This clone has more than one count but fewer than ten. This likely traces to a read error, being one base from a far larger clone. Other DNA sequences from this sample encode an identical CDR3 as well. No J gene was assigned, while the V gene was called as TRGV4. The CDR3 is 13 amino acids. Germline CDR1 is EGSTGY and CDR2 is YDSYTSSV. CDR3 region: CATWDLGFYKKLF. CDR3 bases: TGTGCCACCTGGGATTTAGGATTTTATAAGAAGCTCTTT.

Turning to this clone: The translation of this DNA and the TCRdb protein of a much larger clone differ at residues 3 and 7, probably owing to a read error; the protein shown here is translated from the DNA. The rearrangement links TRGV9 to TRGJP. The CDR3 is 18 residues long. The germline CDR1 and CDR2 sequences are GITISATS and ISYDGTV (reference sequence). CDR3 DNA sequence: TGTGCCTCGTGGGAGGTGAAGTCTACGAGTTTGGGCAAAAAAATCAAGGTATTT. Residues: CASWEVKSTSLGKKIKVF.

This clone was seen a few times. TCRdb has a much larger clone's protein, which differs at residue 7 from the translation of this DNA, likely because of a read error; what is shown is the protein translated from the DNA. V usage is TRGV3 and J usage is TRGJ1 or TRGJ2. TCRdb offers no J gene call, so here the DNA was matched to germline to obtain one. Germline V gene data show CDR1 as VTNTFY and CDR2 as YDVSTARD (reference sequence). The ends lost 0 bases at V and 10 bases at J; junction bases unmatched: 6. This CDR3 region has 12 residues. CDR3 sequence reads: CATWDRTGKKLF. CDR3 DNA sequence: TGTGCCACCTGGGACAGGACTGGGAAGAAACTCTTT.

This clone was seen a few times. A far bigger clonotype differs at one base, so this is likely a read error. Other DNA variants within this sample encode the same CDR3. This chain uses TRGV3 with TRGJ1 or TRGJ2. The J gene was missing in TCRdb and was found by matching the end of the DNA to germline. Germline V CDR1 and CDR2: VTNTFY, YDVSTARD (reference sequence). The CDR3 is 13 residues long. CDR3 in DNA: TGCGCCACCTGGGACAGGGTTCCTGGGAAGAAACTCTTT. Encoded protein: CATWDRVPGKKLF.

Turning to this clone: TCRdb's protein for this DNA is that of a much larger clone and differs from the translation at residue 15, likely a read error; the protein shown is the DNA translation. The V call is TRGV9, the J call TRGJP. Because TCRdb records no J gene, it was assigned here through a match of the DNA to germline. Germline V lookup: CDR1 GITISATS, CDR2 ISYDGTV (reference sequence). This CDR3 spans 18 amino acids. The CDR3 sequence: CALWEVTLQELGKKVKVF. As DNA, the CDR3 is TGTGCCTTGTGGGAGGTTACACTTCAAGAGTTGGGCAAAAAAGTCAAGGTATTT.

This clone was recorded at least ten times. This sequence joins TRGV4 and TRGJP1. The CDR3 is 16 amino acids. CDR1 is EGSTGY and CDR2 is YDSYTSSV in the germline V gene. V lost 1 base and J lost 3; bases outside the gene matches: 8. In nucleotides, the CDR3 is TGTGCCACCTGGGATGGCCAGAGGGCCACTGGTTGGTTCAAGATATTT. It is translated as CATWDGQRATGWFKIF.

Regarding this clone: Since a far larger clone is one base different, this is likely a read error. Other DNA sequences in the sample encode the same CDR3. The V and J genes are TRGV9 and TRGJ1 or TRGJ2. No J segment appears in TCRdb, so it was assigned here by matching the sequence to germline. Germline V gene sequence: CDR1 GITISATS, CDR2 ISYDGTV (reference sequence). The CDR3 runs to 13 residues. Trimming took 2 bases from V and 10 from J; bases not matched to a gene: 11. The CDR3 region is CALWEAPIMKKLF. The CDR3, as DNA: TGTGCCTTGTGGGAGGCACCAATTATGAAGAAACTCTTT.

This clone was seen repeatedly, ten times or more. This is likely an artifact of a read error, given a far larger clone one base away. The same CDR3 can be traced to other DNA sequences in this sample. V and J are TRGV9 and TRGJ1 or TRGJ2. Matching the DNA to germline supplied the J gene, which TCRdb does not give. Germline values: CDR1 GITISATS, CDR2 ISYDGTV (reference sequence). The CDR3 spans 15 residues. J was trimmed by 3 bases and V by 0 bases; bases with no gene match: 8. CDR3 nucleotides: TGTGCCTTGTGGGAGGTGTGGCTACCTTATTATAAGAAACTCTTT. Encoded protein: CALWEVWLPYYKKLF.

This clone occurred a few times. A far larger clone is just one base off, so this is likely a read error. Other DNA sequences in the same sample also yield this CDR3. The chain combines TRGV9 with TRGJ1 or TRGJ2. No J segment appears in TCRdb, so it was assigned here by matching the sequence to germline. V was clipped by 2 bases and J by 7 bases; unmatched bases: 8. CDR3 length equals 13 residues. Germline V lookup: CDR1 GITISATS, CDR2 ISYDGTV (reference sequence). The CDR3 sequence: CALWEAVRYKKLF. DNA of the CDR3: TGTGCCTTGTGGGAGGCCGTACGGTATAAGAAACTCTTT.